The rows below give T cell receptor beta chains drawn from one sample of a study of blood T cells in healthy people across ages. TCRdb independently ran MiXCR on the 5' RACE reads; one entry per CDR3 protein. The table has approximately 780,000 distinct CDR3 sequences, under 30% seen once. These same records also appear under a second study, on T cells of mothers and their children.

What was sequenced was blood. The receptors here all came from a boy younger than 18 in good health. CDR3s leave out the opening cysteine and the closing phenylalanine or tryptophan.

V	J	CDR3
TRBV7-7	-	ASSLGGQGIANEQF
TRBV5-1	-	ASSRDSEQY
TRBV20-1	TRBJ2-3	SASGAGTDTQY
TRBV7-2	TRBJ2-5	ASSTMRLAGGGETQY
TRBV6-4	TRBJ2-3	ASSDSPGYTQY
TRBV21-1	TRBJ2-5	ASNRGGGGRETQY
TRBV6-1	TRBJ2-7	ASSLPGFEKGGYYEQY
TRBV7-2	-	ASSFGTNNNEQF
TRBV20-1	TRBJ2-1	SAGTSGRIYNEQF
TRBV7-9	TRBJ2-5	ASSFRRGDMETQY
TRBV12-3/TRBV12-4	TRBJ2-7	ASSRGLAGAVPYEQY
TRBV30	TRBJ2-1	AWSGTSSSYNEQF
TRBV6-5	TRBJ2-6	ASSYSGNSGANVLT
TRBV5-1	TRBJ2-3	ASSPGLAGDTDTQY
TRBV2	TRBJ2-5	ASSADRAEQY
TRBV5-4	TRBJ1-2	ASSSEGDYGYT
TRBV30	TRBJ2-5	AWSHKGGSETQY
TRBV9	TRBJ2-1	ASSVKVGGASSYNEQF
TRBV9	TRBJ2-2	ASHAGSTNTGELF
TRBV12-3/TRBV12-4	TRBJ2-1	ASSRDESSYNEQF
TRBV5-1	TRBJ2-3	ASGAGGVNTDTQY
TRBV6-5	-	AVSSPYEQY
TRBV3-1	TRBJ1-1	ASRAQANTEAF
TRBV12-3/TRBV12-4	TRBJ1-4	ASSLRTGGRLFEKPF
TRBV9	TRBJ1-2	ASSIKPGTGTGYGYT
TRBV12-3/TRBV12-4	TRBJ2-5	ASSSTGGGRETQY
TRBV5-1	TRBJ2-3	ASSFYTDTQY
TRBV29-1	TRBJ2-2	SVEGERAGANTGELF
TRBV29-1	TRBJ2-7	SVGVQGQYEQY
TRBV3-1	TRBJ2-2	ASSQASLYTGELF
TRBV29-1	TRBJ1-2	SVRPMGRGGYT
TRBV12-3/TRBV12-4	TRBJ1-5	ASSLGRGIGNQPQH
TRBV6-8	TRBJ2-7	ARRPYEQY
TRBV30	TRBJ2-3	AWKIKTGKRGTDTQY
TRBV12-3/TRBV12-4	TRBJ1-1	ASRSGGEAF
TRBV7-9	TRBJ2-4	ASSNQRGWPKNIQY
TRBV12-3/TRBV12-4	TRBJ2-7	ASSFRTGYSYEQY
TRBV6-5	TRBJ2-5	ASSYDRVREQY
TRBV9	TRBJ1-2	ASRKAGQNYGYT
TRBV18	TRBJ2-1	ASSPASGGDEQF
TRBV20-1	-	SARDEGQGAPVETQY
TRBV11-2	TRBJ2-5	ASSRSGQGLWETQY
TRBV4-1	TRBJ2-5	ASSQWDTETQY
TRBV11-1	TRBJ2-1	ASSLEYTSSGEQF
TRBV7-9	TRBJ1-3	ASSLGLEALGNTIY
TRBV12-3/TRBV12-4	TRBJ2-1	ASSRTQSYNEQF
TRBV5-1	TRBJ1-4	ASSLGSGADFANEKLF
TRBV5-1	TRBJ2-3	ASSNLAGPGGSTQY
TRBV7-9	TRBJ2-3	ASSSRVGQGDTDTQY
TRBV7-2	TRBJ1-3	ASSLADGNTIY
TRBV9	TRBJ1-2	ASSSQGAVGYT
TRBV29-1	TRBJ1-1	SVLLGNTEAF
TRBV20-1	TRBJ1-4	SARFRDTNEKLF
TRBV11-2	TRBJ2-7	ASSLGTETYEGQY
TRBV12-3/TRBV12-4	TRBJ2-1	ASTLLAGEQF